This T cell receptor (beta chain) was sequenced during a study of blood T cells in healthy people across ages. General observations from the study: Estimates drawn from one million T cells were deemed to understate diversity.

This CDR3 is 17 amino acids long. CDR1 and CDR2 (germline): SNHLY, FYNNEI. V lost 7 bases and J lost 2, with 22 bases in between. As concerns this clonotype: Its cognate antigen is unknown.

A J-beta primer mix and a sample-barcoded 5' primer were used in a second PCR of roughly 7 to 12 cycles. Each of the cDNA molecules was tagged by a template-switch adaptor with 12 random nucleotides. MiXCR was run by TCRdb on the 5' RACE reads, yielding one entry per CDR3 protein. The sample comprises roughly 800,000 distinct CDR3 sequences, approximately 25% of which are singletons, and just under 9.5% rests with the top ten. These records were also assigned to another study, of T cells of mothers and their children. This second report adds: The TCR beta CDR3 read count exceeded 8 million for each mother and was about 3 million for each child. Slightly, though not significantly, more overlap was seen in related than in unrelated mother-child pairs.

The receptor's source is a boy aged 5-17 years in good health. The sample comprised blood. The chain uses TRBV2 and TRBJ2-3; D not certain. The CDR3 is CASTQQAAGFTTDTQYF. The CDR3, as DNA: TGTGCCAGCACCCAGCAGGCGGCAGGTTTTACCACAGATACGCAGTATTTT.